This T cell receptor beta chain appears in the sequencing data of a study of T cell repertoires in ileal Crohn's disease. The repertoire was sequenced with immunoSEQ multiplex PCR; TCRdb's copy has only in-frame clones and lacks some. This sample has more than 11,000 clones, with around 78% found just once. There are 18 residues in the CDR3. V lost 5 bases to trimming and J lost 5 bases, with 22 bases between them. Germline CDR1 LNHDA, CDR2 SQIVND (reference sequence). The rearrangement joins TRBV19 to TRBJ2-6; no reliable D call. This clonotype was obtained from an adult with Crohn's disease. What was sequenced was ileal tissue. The CDR3 region is CASSLFSTSQSRANVLTF. CDR3 DNA sequence: TGTGCCAGTAGTTTATTCTCGACATCACAAAGTCGGGCCAACGTCCTGACTTTC.